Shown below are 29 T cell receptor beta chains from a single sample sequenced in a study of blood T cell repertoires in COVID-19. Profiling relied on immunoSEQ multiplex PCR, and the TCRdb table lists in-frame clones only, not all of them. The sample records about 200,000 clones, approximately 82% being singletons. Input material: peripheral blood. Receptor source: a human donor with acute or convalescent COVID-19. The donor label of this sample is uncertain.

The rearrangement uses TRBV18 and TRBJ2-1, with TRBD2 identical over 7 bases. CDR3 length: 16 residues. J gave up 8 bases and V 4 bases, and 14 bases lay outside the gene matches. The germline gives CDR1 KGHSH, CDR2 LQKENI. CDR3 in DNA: TGTGCCAGCTCACAGACTTCGGGAGCGGGGATTTATGAGCAGTTCTTC. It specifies CASSQTSGAGIYEQFF.

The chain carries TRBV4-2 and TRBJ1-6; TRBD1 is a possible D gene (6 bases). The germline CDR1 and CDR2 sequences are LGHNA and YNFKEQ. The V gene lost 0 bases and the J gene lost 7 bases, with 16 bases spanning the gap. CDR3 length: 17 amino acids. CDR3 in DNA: TGTGCCAGCAGCCAAGATCGGGGGGCGTCGGGGAATTCACCCCTCCACTTT. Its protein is CASSQDRGASGNSPLHF.

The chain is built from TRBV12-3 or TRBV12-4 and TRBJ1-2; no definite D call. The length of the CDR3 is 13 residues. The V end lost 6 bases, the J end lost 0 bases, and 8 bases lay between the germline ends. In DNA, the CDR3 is TGTGCCAGCAGCCCAACAGCTAACTATGGCTACACCTTC. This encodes CASSPTANYGYTF.

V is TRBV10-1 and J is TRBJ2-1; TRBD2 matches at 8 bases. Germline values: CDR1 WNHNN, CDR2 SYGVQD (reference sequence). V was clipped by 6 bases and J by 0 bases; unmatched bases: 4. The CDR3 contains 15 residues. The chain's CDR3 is CASSTSGDSYNEQFF. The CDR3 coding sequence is TGCGCCAGCAGCACTAGCGGAGACTCCTACAATGAGCAGTTCTTC.

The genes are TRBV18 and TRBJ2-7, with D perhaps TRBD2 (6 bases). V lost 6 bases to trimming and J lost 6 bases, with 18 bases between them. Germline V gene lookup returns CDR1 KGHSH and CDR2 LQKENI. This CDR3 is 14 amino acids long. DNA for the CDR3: TGTGCCAGCTCCACACGGGTGGGACTGGGCGAGCAGTACTTC. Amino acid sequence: CASSTRVGLGEQYF.

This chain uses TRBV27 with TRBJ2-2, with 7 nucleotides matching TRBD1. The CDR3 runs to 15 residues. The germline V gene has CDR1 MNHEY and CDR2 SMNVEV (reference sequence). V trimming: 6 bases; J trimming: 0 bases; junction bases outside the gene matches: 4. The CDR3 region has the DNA TGTGCCAGCAGACAGGGGCGAGCGAACACCGGGGAGCTGTTTTTT. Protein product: CASRQGRANTGELFF.

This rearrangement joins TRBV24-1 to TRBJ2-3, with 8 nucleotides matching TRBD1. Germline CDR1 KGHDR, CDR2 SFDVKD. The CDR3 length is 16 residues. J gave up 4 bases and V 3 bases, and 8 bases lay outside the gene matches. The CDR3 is CATSDRGTGLADTQYF. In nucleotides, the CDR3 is TGTGCCACCAGTGATCGGGGGACAGGTCTGGCAGATACGCAGTATTTT.

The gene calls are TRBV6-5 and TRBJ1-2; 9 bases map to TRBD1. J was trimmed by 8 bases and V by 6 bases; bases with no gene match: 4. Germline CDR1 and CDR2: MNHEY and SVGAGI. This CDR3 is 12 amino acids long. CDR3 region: CASRGQGRGYTF. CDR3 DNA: TGTGCCAGCAGGGGACAGGGCCGCGGCTACACCTTC.

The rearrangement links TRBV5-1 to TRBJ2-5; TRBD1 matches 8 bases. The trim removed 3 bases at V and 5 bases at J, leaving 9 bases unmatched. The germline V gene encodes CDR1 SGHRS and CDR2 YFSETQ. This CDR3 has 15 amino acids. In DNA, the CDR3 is TGCGCCAGCAGCTCACCCTCAGGGGGCTGGGAGACCCAGTACTTC. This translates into CASSSPSGGWETQYF.

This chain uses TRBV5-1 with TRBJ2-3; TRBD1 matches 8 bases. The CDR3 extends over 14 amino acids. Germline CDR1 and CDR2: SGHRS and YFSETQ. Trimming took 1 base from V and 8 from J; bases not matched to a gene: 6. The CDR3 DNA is TGCGCCAGCAGCTTGACAGGGGGTTACGGTACGCAGTATTTT. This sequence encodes CASSLTGGYGTQYF.

The CDR3 spells CSVGEGTSGPETQYF. CDR3 nucleotides: TGCAGCGTGGGGGAAGGGACTAGCGGGCCCGAGACCCAGTACTTC. The chain couples TRBV29-1 to TRBJ2-5; 12 positions agree with TRBD2. Germline V gene data show CDR1 as SQVTM and CDR2 as ANQGSEA. With 6 bases clipped from V and 5 bases from J, the junction kept 10 bases outside the gene matches. This CDR3 comprises 15 residues.

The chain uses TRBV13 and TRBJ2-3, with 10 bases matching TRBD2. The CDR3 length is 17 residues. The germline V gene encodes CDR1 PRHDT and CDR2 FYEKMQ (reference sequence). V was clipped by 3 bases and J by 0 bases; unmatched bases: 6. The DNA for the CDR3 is TGTGCCAGCAGCTTTGGCCAACTAGCGGGGAGCACAGATACGCAGTATTTT. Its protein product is CASSFGQLAGSTDTQYF.

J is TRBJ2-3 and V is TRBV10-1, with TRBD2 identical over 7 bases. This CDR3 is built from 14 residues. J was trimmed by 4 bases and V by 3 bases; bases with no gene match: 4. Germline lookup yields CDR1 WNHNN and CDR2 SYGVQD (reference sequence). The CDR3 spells CASSEGGSADTQYF. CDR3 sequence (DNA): TGCGCCAGCAGTGAAGGCGGGAGCGCAGATACGCAGTATTTT.

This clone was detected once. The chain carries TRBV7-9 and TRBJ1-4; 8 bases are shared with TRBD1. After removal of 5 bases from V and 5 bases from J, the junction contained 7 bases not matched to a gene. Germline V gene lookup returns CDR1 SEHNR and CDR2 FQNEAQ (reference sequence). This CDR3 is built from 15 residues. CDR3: CASSPWTGYNEKLFF. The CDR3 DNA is TGTGCCAGCAGCCCGTGGACAGGGTACAATGAAAAACTGTTTTTT.

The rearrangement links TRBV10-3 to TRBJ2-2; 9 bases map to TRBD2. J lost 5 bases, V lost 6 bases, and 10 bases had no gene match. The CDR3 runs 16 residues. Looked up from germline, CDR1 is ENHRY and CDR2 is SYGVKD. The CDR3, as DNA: TGTGCCATCAGCGGGGGAGGGACTAGCAGAACCGGGGAGCTGTTTTTT. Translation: CAISGGGTSRTGELFF.

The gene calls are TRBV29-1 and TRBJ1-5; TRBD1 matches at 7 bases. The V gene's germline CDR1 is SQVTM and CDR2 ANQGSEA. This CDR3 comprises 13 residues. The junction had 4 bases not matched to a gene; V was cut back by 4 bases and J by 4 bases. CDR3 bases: TGCAGCGTTGGGGGGACAGAGAATCAGCCCCAGCATTTT. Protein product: CSVGGTENQPQHF.

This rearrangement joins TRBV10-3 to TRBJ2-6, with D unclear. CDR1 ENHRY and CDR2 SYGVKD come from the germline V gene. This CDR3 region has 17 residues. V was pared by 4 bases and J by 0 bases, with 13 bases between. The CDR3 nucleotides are TGTGCCATCAGTGTCCAGGCCCTTTTCTCTGGGGCCAACGTCCTGACTTTC. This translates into CAISVQALFSGANVLTF.

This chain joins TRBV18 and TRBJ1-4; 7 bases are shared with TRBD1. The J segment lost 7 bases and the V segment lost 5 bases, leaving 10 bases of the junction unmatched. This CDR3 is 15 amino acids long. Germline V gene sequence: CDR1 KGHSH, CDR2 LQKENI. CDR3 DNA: TGTGCCAGCTCATCACAACAGGGGTCGTTTGAAAAACTGTTTTTT. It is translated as CASSSQQGSFEKLFF.

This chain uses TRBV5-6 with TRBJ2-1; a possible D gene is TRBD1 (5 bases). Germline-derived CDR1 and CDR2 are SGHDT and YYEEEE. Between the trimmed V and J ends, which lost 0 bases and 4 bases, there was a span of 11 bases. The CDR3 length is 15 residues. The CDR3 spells CASSLEGSGYNEQFF. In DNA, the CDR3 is TGTGCCAGCAGCTTGGAAGGTTCAGGGTACAATGAGCAGTTCTTC.

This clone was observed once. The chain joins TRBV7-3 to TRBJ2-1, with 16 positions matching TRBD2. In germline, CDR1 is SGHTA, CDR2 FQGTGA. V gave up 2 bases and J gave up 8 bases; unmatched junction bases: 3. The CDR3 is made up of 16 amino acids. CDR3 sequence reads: CASSLQGLAGGYEQFF. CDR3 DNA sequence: TGTGCCAGCAGCTTACAGGGACTAGCGGGAGGGTATGAGCAGTTCTTC.

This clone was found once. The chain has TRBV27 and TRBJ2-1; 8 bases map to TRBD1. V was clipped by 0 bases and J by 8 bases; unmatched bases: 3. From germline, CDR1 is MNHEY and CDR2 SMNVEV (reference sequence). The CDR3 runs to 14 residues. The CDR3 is CASSLSRGQDEQFF. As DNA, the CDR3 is TGTGCCAGCAGTTTATCCAGGGGGCAGGATGAGCAGTTCTTC.

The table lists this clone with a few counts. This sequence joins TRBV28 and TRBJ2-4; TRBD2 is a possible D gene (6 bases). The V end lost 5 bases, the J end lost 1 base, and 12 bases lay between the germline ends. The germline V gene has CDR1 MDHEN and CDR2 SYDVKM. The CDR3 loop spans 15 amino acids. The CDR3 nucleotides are TGTGCCAGCAGTGCACCAACTAGCGCCAAAAACATTCAGTACTTC. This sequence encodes CASSAPTSAKNIQYF.

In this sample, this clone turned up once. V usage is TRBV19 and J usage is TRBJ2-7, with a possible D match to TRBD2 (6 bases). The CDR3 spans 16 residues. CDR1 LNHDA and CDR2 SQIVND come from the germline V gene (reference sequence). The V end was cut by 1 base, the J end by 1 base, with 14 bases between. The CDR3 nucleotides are TGTGCCAGTAGTATAGTGGGGAGGTCTGGGTCCTACGAGCAGTACTTC. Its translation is CASSIVGRSGSYEQYF.

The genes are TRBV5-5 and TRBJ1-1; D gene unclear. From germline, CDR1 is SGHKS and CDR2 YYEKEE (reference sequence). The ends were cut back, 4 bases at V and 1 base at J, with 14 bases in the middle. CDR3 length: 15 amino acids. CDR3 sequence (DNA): TGTGCCAGCAGCCCATTCCTCGGGTCGAACACTGAAGCTTTCTTT. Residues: CASSPFLGSNTEAFF.

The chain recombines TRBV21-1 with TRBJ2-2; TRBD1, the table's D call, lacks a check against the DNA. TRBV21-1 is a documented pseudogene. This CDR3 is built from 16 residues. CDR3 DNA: TGTGCCAGCAGCAAACCGACAGGGAAGAACACCGGGGAGCTGTTTTTT. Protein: CASSKPTGKNTGELFF.

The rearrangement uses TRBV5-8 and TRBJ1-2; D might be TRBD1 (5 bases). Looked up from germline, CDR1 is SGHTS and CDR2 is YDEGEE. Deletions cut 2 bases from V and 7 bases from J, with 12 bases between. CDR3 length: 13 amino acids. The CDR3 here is CASSFHRSGGYTF. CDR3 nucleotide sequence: TGTGCCAGCAGCTTCCACAGGTCGGGTGGCTACACCTTC.

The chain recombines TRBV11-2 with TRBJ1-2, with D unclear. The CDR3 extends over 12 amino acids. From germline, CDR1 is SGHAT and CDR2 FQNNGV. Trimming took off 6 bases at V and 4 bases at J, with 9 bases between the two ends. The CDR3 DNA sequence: TGTGCCAGCAGAGAAGGAGCCTATGGCTACACCTTC. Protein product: CASREGAYGYTF.

CDR3 nucleotide sequence: TGTGCCAGCGCAGTCGTGGTGGCAGGAACCTACGAGCAGTACTTC. Amino acid sequence: CASAVVVAGTYEQYF. The chain carries TRBV6-5 and TRBJ2-7; D gene unclear. The V and J ends lost 8 bases and 2 bases respectively, with 19 bases between them. The CDR3 covers 15 residues. Germline V gene sequence: CDR1 MNHEY, CDR2 SVGAGI.

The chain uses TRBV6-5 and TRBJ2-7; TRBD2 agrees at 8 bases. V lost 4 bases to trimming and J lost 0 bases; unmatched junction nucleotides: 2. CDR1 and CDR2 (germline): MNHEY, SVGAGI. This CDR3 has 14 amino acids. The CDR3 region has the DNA TGTGCCAGCAGTTGGAGCGGGAGCTCCTACGAGCAGTACTTC. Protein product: CASSWSGSSYEQYF.